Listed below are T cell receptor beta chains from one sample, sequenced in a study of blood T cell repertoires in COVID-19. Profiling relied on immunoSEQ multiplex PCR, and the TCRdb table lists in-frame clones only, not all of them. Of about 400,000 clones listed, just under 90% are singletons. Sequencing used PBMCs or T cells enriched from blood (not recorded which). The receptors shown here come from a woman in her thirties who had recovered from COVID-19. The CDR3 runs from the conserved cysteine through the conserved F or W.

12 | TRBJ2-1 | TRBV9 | CASSATSGKQFF
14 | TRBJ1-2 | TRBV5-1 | CASSSGQGDIGYTF
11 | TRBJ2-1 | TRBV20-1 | CRVQRANEQFF
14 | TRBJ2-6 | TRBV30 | CASPRTGGANVLTF
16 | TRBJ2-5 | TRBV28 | CASSPWTGPSSGTQYF
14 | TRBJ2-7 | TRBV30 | CAWSDPPGAYEQYF
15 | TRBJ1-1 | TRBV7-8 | CASSSPTGLNTEAFF
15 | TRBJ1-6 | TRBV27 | CASTPQYPKQSPLHF
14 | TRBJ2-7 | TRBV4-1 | CASALGTGDLEQYF
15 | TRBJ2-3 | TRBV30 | CAWSPPRASTDTQYF
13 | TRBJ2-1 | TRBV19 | CASSPGQGTEQFF
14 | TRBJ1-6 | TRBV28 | CASKRQGGNSPLHF
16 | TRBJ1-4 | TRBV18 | CASSPKGQATNEKLFF